This T cell receptor beta chain was identified in a study of T cells in Graves' hyperthyroidism and ophthalmopathy. The trim removed 5 bases at V and 7 bases at J, leaving 4 bases unmatched. This CDR3 is built from 13 residues. CDR1 SNHLY and CDR2 FYNNEI come from the germline V gene. This clonotype was seen ten or more times. TCR beta CDR3 regions were amplified from RNA transcripts. The study used the HTBI primer set for a first-round RT-PCR of the TCR CDR3. TCRdb processed the multiplex PCR reads anew with MiXCR; each CDR3 protein has one entry. The table has 530,000 or so distinct CDR3 sequences, more than 45% seen once.

The TCR sequence derives from a woman aged 18-30 years with Graves' hyperthyroidism. The gene calls are TRBV2 and TRBJ2-2; 7 nucleotides agree with TRBD1. The sequenced material came from peripheral blood or thyroid tissue (not recorded which). The CDR3 coding sequence is TGTGCCAGCAGTTCGACAGGGTACGGGGAGCTGTTTTTT. It codes for CASSSTGYGELFF.